This T cell receptor beta chain was identified in a study of cytomegalovirus exposure and HLA in healthy donors. CDR3 size: 17 residues. Trimming left V 1 base short and J 1 base short, with 16 bases between. CDR1 and CDR2 (germline): MNHEY, SMNVEV (reference sequence). PCR primers comprised 60 Vbeta and 13 Jbeta primers. The table came from immunoSEQ multiplex PCR; TCRdb's copy has only in-frame clones and leaves some out. Of around 130,000 clones listed, about 73% are singletons. The rearrangement joins TRBV27 to TRBJ2-5, with D possibly matching TRBD2 (7 bases). Sequenced input: PBMCs. The sequence was collected from a human donor in good health. The CDR3 sequence: CASSLLGGGAAQETQYF. As DNA, the CDR3 is TGTGCCAGCAGTTTATTAGGGGGAGGGGCGGCCCAAGAGACCCAGTACTTC.